This entry is about one T cell receptor (beta chain). These data come from a study of T cell responses to AZD1222 COVID-19 vaccine. The V gene's germline CDR1 is LNHDA and CDR2 SQIVND (reference sequence). The CDR3 loop spans 12 amino acids. Between the trimmed V and J ends, which lost 8 bases and 8 bases, there was a span of 15 bases. Produced via immunoSEQ multiplex PCR; TCRdb's table is partial and in-frame only. The table lists fewer than 75,000 clones, around 90% of them singletons. The chain employs TRBV19 and TRBJ1-2; D gene unclear. The sample here was peripheral blood, taken 28 days after the second dose of the MenACWY control vaccine. This sequence was found in an adult who received the MenACWY meningococcal vaccine as a control. The CDR3 nucleotides are TGTGCCAGTCATACTAGTTCGAGGGGCTACACCTTC. Amino acid sequence: CASHTSSRGYTF.